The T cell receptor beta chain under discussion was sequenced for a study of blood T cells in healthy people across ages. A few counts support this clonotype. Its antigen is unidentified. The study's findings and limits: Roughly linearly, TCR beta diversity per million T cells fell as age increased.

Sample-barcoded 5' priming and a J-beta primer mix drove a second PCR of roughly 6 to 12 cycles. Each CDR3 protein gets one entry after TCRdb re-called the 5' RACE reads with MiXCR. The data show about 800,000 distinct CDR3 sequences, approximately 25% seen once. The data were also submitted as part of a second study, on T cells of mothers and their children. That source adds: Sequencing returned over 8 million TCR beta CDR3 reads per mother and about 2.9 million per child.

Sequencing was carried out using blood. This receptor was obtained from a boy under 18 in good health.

The CDR3 DNA follows: TGCAGTGCTAGATTGGTGACGGCGGGAGATCGCGGCTCCTACAATGAGCAGTTCTTC. It is translated as CSARLVTAGDRGSYNEQFF. This chain uses TRBV20-1 with TRBJ2-1; TRBD2 matches at 7 bases. Germline loops: CDR1 DFQATT, CDR2 SNEGSKA (reference sequence). J was trimmed by 0 bases and V by 2 bases; bases with no gene match: 16. The CDR3 sequence is 19 residues long.